Listed below are T cell receptor beta chains from one sample, sequenced in a study of blood T cell repertoires in COVID-19. Libraries were prepared by immunoSEQ multiplex PCR; TCRdb keeps only in-frame clonotypes and omits some of them. The table includes approximately 240,000 clones, approximately 84% detected once. The sample taken for sequencing was peripheral blood. The receptors originated from a woman aged 60 to 75 with acute or convalescent COVID-19. The CDR3 runs from the conserved cysteine through the conserved F or W. D genes are given only for firm matches. Expanded clones get a size class; other rows say once, few or many, or leave the size out.

TRBD2,NA,TRBJ2-7,TRBV18,15,TGTGCCAGCTCACCACCTTCTAGCGGGGGCTACGAGCAGTACTTC,CASSPPSSGGYEQYF
NA,few,TRBJ1-4,TRBV4-2,16,TGTGCCAGCAGCCAAGATTTCGCAGGGTTGAATGAAAAACTGTTTTTT,CASSQDFAGLNEKLFF
NA,NA,TRBJ2-4,TRBV6-1,18,TGTGCCAGCAGTGAAGCCCGGACACAATCTCTAGCCAAAAACATTCAGTACTTC,CASSEARTQSLAKNIQYF
NA,NA,TRBJ1-1,TRBV5-5,16,TGTGCCAGCAGCGAAAATGTTCAATTGGGGAGCACTGAAGCTTTCTTT,CASSENVQLGSTEAFF
TRBD2,NA,TRBJ2-5,TRBV3-1/TRBV3-2,15,TGTGCCAGCAGCCAGTATCTAGCGGGGGGGGAGACCCAGTACTTC,CASSQYLAGGETQYF
NA,NA,TRBJ1-3,TRBV7-9,17,TGTGCCAGCAGTCTCTCGGGTCAGGGGCTCTCTGGAAACACCATATATTTT,CASSLSGQGLSGNTIYF
TRBD2,NA,TRBJ2-7,TRBV11-2,18,TGTGCCAGCAGCACATCGTTCCCTGAGACTAGCGGGGGGCCGTGGATGCACTTC,CASSTSFPETSGGPWMHF
TRBD1,NA,TRBJ1-1,TRBV6-5,14,TGTGCCAGCAGAAACGACAGGGGGCCCACTGAAGCTTTCTTT,CASRNDRGPTEAFF
NA,NA,TRBJ2-7,TRBV4-1,13,TGCGCCAGCAGCCAAGAGACAGCGTACGAGCAGTACTTC,CASSQETAYEQYF
NA,NA,TRBJ2-3,TRBV4-1,16,TGCGCCAGCAGCCCACTAGGAGCTAGAAGCACAGATACGCAGTATTTT,CASSPLGARSTDTQYF
TRBD1,few,TRBJ2-3,TRBV5-1,15,TGCGCCAGCAGCTCGTACGGGACAGGGGTTGGTACGCAGTATTTT,CASSSYGTGVGTQYF
TRBD1,NA,TRBJ1-2,TRBV29-1,13,TGCAGCGTACGGGACAGGGGAGGCTATGGCTACACCTTC,CSVRDRGGYGYTF
NA,NA,TRBJ2-1,TRBV6-2/TRBV6-3,16,TGTGCCAGCAGTTATGCGCGGGGCAGTCTATACAATGAGCAGTTCTTC,CASSYARGSLYNEQFF
TRBD1,NA,TRBJ1-6,TRBV10-3,15,TGTGCCATCAGTGGTCGACAGGGCGGCGATTCACCCCTCCACTTT,CAISGRQGGDSPLHF
NA,NA,TRBJ1-1,TRBV7-2,12,TGTGCCAGCAGCTCGCAGGGAACTGAAGCTTTCTTT,CASSSQGTEAFF
NA,NA,TRBJ1-2,TRBV9,15,TGTGCCAGCAGCGGCGGCTTTGGACAGTCGTATGGCTACACCTTC,CASSGGFGQSYGYTF
NA,NA,TRBJ2-7,TRBV30,14,TGTGCCTGGAGTCCTGTCCTAAGCTCCTACGAGCAGTACTTC,CAWSPVLSSYEQYF
TRBD2,NA,TRBJ2-1,TRBV2,18,TGTGCCAGCAGTAATAAAGATATATACGGGACTAGCTATAATGAGCAGTTCTTC,CASSNKDIYGTSYNEQFF
TRBD1,NA,TRBJ1-1,TRBV7-3,16,TGTGCCAGCAGCTCACCCCGGACAGGGCAGAACACTGAAGCTTTCTTT,CASSSPRTGQNTEAFF
NA,once,TRBJ2-1,TRBV4-2,14,TGTGCCAGCAGCCAAGATCGCCGACTGGATGAGCAGTTCTTC,CASSQDRRLDEQFF
NA,once,TRBJ1-5,TRBV10-3,12,TGTGCCATCACCGGGGTGCGGCAGCCCCAGCATTTT,CAITGVRQPQHF
TRBD1,NA,TRBJ1-4,TRBV6-5,14,TGTGCCAGCAGCCCCGGGACAGCTAATGAAAAACTGTTTTTT,CASSPGTANEKLFF
TRBD1,NA,TRBJ1-1,TRBV30,11,TGTGCCTGGGGACAGGACACTGAAGCTTTCTTT,CAWGQDTEAFF
NA,NA,TRBJ2-3,TRBV9,17,TGTGCCAGCAGCGTAGACCCAGCGTCTCTTGTGAAGGATACGCAGTATTTT,CASSVDPASLVKDTQYF
NA,NA,TRBJ1-2,TRBV27,17,TGTGCCAGCAGTTTATCGTGGAGGGGGGGCGAAGTGTATGGCTACACCTTC,CASSLSWRGGEVYGYTF
NA,once,TRBJ1-2,TRBV19,13,TGTGCCACACAGTTTACAGGGAACTATGGCTACACCTTC,CATQFTGNYGYTF
NA,NA,TRBJ1-1,TRBV29-1,16,TGCAGCGTTGTAGGGGGGGCGAACCGGATGAACACTGAAGCTTTCTTT,CSVVGGANRMNTEAFF
TRBD1,NA,TRBJ1-1,TRBV6-5,14,TGTGCCAGCAGTCGACAGGGACGACTAGCTGAAGCTTTCTTT,CASSRQGRLAEAFF
NA,NA,TRBJ2-5,TRBV7-2,12,TGTGCCAGCAGCTCTAAAAGTGAGACCCAGTACTTC,CASSSKSETQYF
NA,NA,TRBJ2-1,TRBV30,11,TGTGCCTGGAGTGACCGAGGGGAGCAGTTCTTC,CAWSDRGEQFF
TRBD1,NA,TRBJ2-7,TRBV2,15,TGTGCCAGCAGTTTCACAGGGGGACAAGGCTACGAGCAGTACTTC,CASSFTGGQGYEQYF
NA,NA,TRBJ1-1,TRBV19,15,TGTGCCAGTAGTATCGAACAGGGAAGGGGCGCTGAAGCTTTCTTT,CASSIEQGRGAEAFF
NA,NA,TRBJ2-7,TRBV5-6,12,TGTGCCAGCAGCTCTAGCTCCTACGAGCAGTACTTC,CASSSSSYEQYF
TRBD1,NA,TRBJ1-6,TRBV6-5,14,TGTGCCAGCACAGACAGGGGGAACAATTCACCCCTCCACTTT,CASTDRGNNSPLHF
NA,once,TRBJ2-7,TRBV5-1,16,TGCGCCAGCAGCCGGCGGGGACCGGGAGTATTCGACGAGCAGTACTTC,CASSRRGPGVFDEQYF
NA,few,TRBJ1-3,TRBV11-2,15,TGTGCCAGCAGCTTAGTGTCGGGGGTTGGAAACACCATATATTTT,CASSLVSGVGNTIYF
TRBD2,NA,TRBJ2-1,TRBV4-1,14,TGCGCCAGCAGCTCAACCGGGACTAGTGTTGAGCAGTTCTTC,CASSSTGTSVEQFF
TRBD1,NA,TRBJ2-3,TRBV24-1,15,TGTGCCACCAGTGATACGGACAGGGCTGCGGATACGCAGTATTTT,CATSDTDRAADTQYF
NA,NA,TRBJ2-3,TRBV7-3,15,TGTGCCAGCAGCTTAGGAGGACAGAGCACAGATACGCAGTATTTT,CASSLGGQSTDTQYF
NA,NA,TRBJ2-5,TRBV7-8,17,TGTGCCAGCAGCTTAGGGCTGATAGGGGGTAGGGTGGAGACCCAGTACTTC,CASSLGLIGGRVETQYF
NA,NA,TRBJ2-2,TRBV14,18,TGTGCCAGCAGCCAAGATAGGGGCCCAGGGGAGAACACCGGGGAGCTGTTTTTT,CASSQDRGPGENTGELFF
TRBD2,NA,TRBJ2-7,TRBV7-2,16,TGTGCCAGCAGCTTAAAAGGCGGGGGAGCTATGGTAGAGCAGTACTTC,CASSLKGGGAMVEQYF
NA,few,TRBJ1-1,TRBV27,12,TGTGCCAGCAAGAGTGTGAACACTGAAGCTTTCTTT,CASKSVNTEAFF
NA,NA,TRBJ1-1,TRBV4-2,16,TGTGCCAGCAGCCAAGAGCCGACGGGGAGGCGCACTGAAGCTTTCTTT,CASSQEPTGRRTEAFF
NA,NA,TRBJ1-2,TRBV7-9,13,TGTGCCAGCAGCCCGGGAGAATTATATGGCTACACCTTC,CASSPGELYGYTF
NA,NA,TRBJ1-3,TRBV5-4,16,TGTGCCAGCAGCTTGGCAGGGCCCTACTCTGGAAACACCATATATTTT,CASSLAGPYSGNTIYF
TRBD1,few,TRBJ1-2,TRBV5-1,14,TGCGCCAGCAGCTCCGGGACAGAGCTTAGGGGCTACACCTTC,CASSSGTELRGYTF
TRBD1,NA,TRBJ1-1,TRBV6-2/TRBV6-3,15,TGTGCCAGCAGTTACGATACAGGGGGCCGACCTGAAGCTTTCTTT,CASSYDTGGRPEAFF
TRBD1,few,TRBJ2-1,TRBV5-1,16,TGCGCCAGCAGCTTCGGGACAGGTAGCTCCTACAATGAGCAGTTCTTC,CASSFGTGSSYNEQFF
NA,NA,TRBJ1-2,TRBV7-2,12,TGTGCCAGCAGCTTAGTTCTGGAGGGCTACACCTTC,CASSLVLEGYTF
NA,NA,TRBJ1-6,TRBV4-3,14,TGCGCCAGCAGCCAAGATATTCAGTCGTCACCCCTCCACTTT,CASSQDIQSSPLHF
NA,NA,TRBJ1-1,TRBV27,14,TGTGCCAGCAGTGCGGTTTATGGGGGGACTGAAGCTTTCTTT,CASSAVYGGTEAFF
TRBD2,NA,TRBJ2-2,TRBV4-3,18,TGCGCCAGCAGCCAAGAAGTCCCGAGCGGGGGGGTTGCCGGGGAGCTGTTTTTT,CASSQEVPSGGVAGELFF
TRBD1,NA,TRBJ1-2,TRBV5-6,16,TGTGCCAGCAGCTTGGGTACAGGGGCCGGTGGACGTGGCTACACCTTC,CASSLGTGAGGRGYTF
NA,few,TRBJ2-7,TRBV7-2,13,TGTGCCAGCAGCTTACCTCCCCTGTACGAGCAGTACTTC,CASSLPPLYEQYF
NA,NA,TRBJ1-5,TRBV19,13,TGTGCCAGTAGTATAGGGGCAGGGGAGCCCCAGCATTTT,CASSIGAGEPQHF
TRBD1,once,TRBJ1-2,TRBV9,15,TGTGCCAGCGCCCGGCGGGACAGGGATCCATATGGCTACACCTTC,CASARRDRDPYGYTF